A selection of T cell receptor beta chains follows, all from one sample in a study of regulatory T cells in long-lasting Graves disease. TCRdb independently ran MiXCR on the multiplex PCR reads; one entry per CDR3 protein. The repertoire holds a few hundred thousand distinct CDR3 sequences, with 16% as singletons. The same sample was also used in a study of T cells in Graves' hyperthyroidism and ophthalmopathy.

The sequences come from peripheral blood mononuclear cells (PBMCs), collected at new diagnosis, from a patient treated with antithyroid drugs. These TCRs come from a woman under 30 with Graves disease. Both conserved end residues are part of each CDR3. Fields, in order: V gene, J gene, clone size, D gene, CDR3 protein, CDR3 DNA. D genes are given only for firm matches. Where a row states a size, it is once, few, many or the class of an expanded clone; other rows omit it.

v_call: TRBV29-1
j_call: TRBJ2-3
clone_size: many
d_call: -
cdr3_aa: CSVEYLSDTQYF
cdr3_nt: TGCAGCGTTGAATACCTCTCAGATACGCAGTATTTT

v_call: TRBV19
j_call: TRBJ1-2
clone_size: few
d_call: TRBD1
cdr3_aa: CASSPIPGGDGYTF
cdr3_nt: TGTGCCAGTAGCCCCATCCCAGGGGGCGATGGCTACACCTTC

v_call: TRBV12-3/TRBV12-4
j_call: TRBJ1-4
clone_size: many
d_call: -
cdr3_aa: CASSLALGGWTNEKLFF
cdr3_nt: TGTGCCAGCAGTTTAGCGCTTGGGGGCTGGACTAATGAAAAACTGTTTTTT

v_call: TRBV12-3/TRBV12-4
j_call: TRBJ2-1
clone_size: many
d_call: -
cdr3_aa: CASRTLLNEQFF
cdr3_nt: TGTGCCAGCAGGACTCTTCTCAATGAGCAGTTCTTC

v_call: TRBV7-2
j_call: TRBJ2-3
clone_size: few
d_call: -
cdr3_aa: CASRKNGIGRTDTQYF
cdr3_nt: TGTGCCAGCCGAAAGAACGGGATCGGCCGCACAGATACGCAGTATTTT

v_call: TRBV28
j_call: TRBJ2-7
clone_size: many
d_call: TRBD2
cdr3_aa: CASRTSPAYEQYF
cdr3_nt: TGTGCCAGCAGGACTAGCCCCGCCTACGAGCAGTACTTC

v_call: TRBV7-3
j_call: TRBJ2-1
clone_size: many
d_call: TRBD2
cdr3_aa: CASSSTSGSGSEQFF
cdr3_nt: TGTGCCAGCAGTTCAACTAGCGGGAGTGGGAGTGAGCAGTTCTTC

v_call: TRBV9
j_call: TRBJ2-3
clone_size: many
d_call: -
cdr3_aa: CASSVGLHPNDRTDTQYF
cdr3_nt: TGTGCCAGCAGCGTAGGACTACACCCTAACGACCGCACAGATACGCAGTATTTT

v_call: TRBV3-1
j_call: TRBJ1-2
clone_size: few
d_call: TRBD1
cdr3_aa: CASSQLPDRGGGYTF
cdr3_nt: TGTGCCAGCAGCCAACTCCCTGACAGGGGGGGGGGCTACACCTTC

v_call: TRBV6-1
j_call: TRBJ1-4
clone_size: -
d_call: -
cdr3_aa: CASAFDEKLFF
cdr3_nt: TGTGCCAGCGCATTTGATGAAAAACTGTTTTTT

v_call: TRBV24-1
j_call: TRBJ2-2
clone_size: -
d_call: -
cdr3_aa: CATSNTGELFF
cdr3_nt: TGTGCCACCAGCAACACCGGGGAGCTGTTTTTT

v_call: TRBV18
j_call: TRBJ2-5
clone_size: -
d_call: -
cdr3_aa: CASSPVMVLETQYF
cdr3_nt: TGTGCCAGCTCACCAGTCATGGTTCTCGAGACCCAGTACTTC

v_call: TRBV7-9
j_call: TRBJ1-4
clone_size: many
d_call: -
cdr3_aa: CASSLGAATNEKLFF
cdr3_nt: TGTGCCAGCAGCTTAGGGGCAGCAACTAATGAAAAACTGTTTTTT

v_call: TRBV18
j_call: TRBJ1-5
clone_size: -
d_call: -
cdr3_aa: CASSPTRDQPQHF
cdr3_nt: TGTGCCAGCTCACCTACCAGGGATCAGCCCCAGCATTTT

v_call: TRBV7-8
j_call: TRBJ2-1
clone_size: -
d_call: -
cdr3_aa: CASSLDYMRFF
cdr3_nt: TGTGCCAGCAGCTTAGACTATATGAGGTTCTTC

v_call: TRBV5-4
j_call: TRBJ2-2
clone_size: -
d_call: TRBD2
cdr3_aa: CASSSAGGWLRGELFF
cdr3_nt: TGTGCCAGCAGCTCAGCGGGGGGCTGGCTGAGGGGGGAGCTGTTTTTT

v_call: TRBV28
j_call: TRBJ2-1
clone_size: many
d_call: -
cdr3_aa: CASNPTGSSYNEQFF
cdr3_nt: TGTGCCAGCAATCCTACAGGGAGCTCCTACAATGAGCAGTTCTTC

v_call: TRBV15
j_call: TRBJ2-7
clone_size: -
d_call: -
cdr3_aa: CATSRGQVGAFYEQYF
cdr3_nt: TGTGCCACCAGCAGAGGACAGGTTGGAGCGTTTTACGAGCAGTACTTC

v_call: TRBV7-3
j_call: TRBJ2-3
clone_size: -
d_call: TRBD2
cdr3_aa: CASSHLAGEGDTQYF
cdr3_nt: TGTGCCAGCAGTCATCTAGCGGGAGAGGGAGATACGCAGTATTTT

v_call: TRBV29-1
j_call: TRBJ2-5
clone_size: -
d_call: -
cdr3_aa: CSVDKGGRETQYF
cdr3_nt: TGCAGCGTTGATAAAGGAGGTCGTGAGACCCAGTACTTC

v_call: TRBV14
j_call: TRBJ2-2
clone_size: -
d_call: -
cdr3_aa: CASSQSLGTGELFF
cdr3_nt: TGTGCCAGCAGCCAAAGCTTGGGCACCGGGGAGCTGTTTTTT

v_call: TRBV6-1
j_call: TRBJ2-2
clone_size: few
d_call: TRBD2
cdr3_aa: CASTTSGHTGELFF
cdr3_nt: TGTGCCAGCACCACTAGCGGGCACACCGGGGAGCTGTTTTTT

v_call: TRBV3-1
j_call: TRBJ2-7
clone_size: few
d_call: -
cdr3_aa: CASSPSDYEQYF
cdr3_nt: TGTGCCAGCAGCCCCTCAGACTACGAGCAGTACTTC

v_call: TRBV30
j_call: TRBJ2-3
clone_size: many
d_call: -
cdr3_aa: CAWSVGFLSTDTQYF
cdr3_nt: TGTGCCTGGAGTGTCGGGTTCCTAAGCACAGATACGCAGTATTTT

v_call: TRBV27
j_call: TRBJ2-7
clone_size: many
d_call: -
cdr3_aa: CASSLSAHPGNEQYF
cdr3_nt: TGTGCCAGCAGTTTATCGGCACACCCAGGGAATGAGCAGTACTTC

v_call: TRBV25-1
j_call: TRBJ1-6
clone_size: -
d_call: -
cdr3_aa: CASSDSLGLGSPLHF
cdr3_nt: TGTGCCAGCAGTGACTCCTTGGGGCTTGGGTCACCCCTCCACTTT

v_call: TRBV20-1
j_call: TRBJ2-4
clone_size: many
d_call: -
cdr3_aa: CSARPLEWSAIQYF
cdr3_nt: TGCAGTGCTAGACCACTTGAGTGGTCGGCCATTCAGTACTTC

v_call: TRBV27
j_call: TRBJ2-3
clone_size: many
d_call: -
cdr3_aa: CASSLWDTQYF
cdr3_nt: TGTGCCAGCAGTTTGTGGGATACGCAGTATTTT

v_call: TRBV6-2/TRBV6-3
j_call: TRBJ1-5
clone_size: -
d_call: -
cdr3_aa: CASSYRVGGNQPQHF
cdr3_nt: TGTGCCAGCAGTTACCGGGTCGGGGGTAATCAGCCCCAGCATTTT

v_call: TRBV25-1
j_call: TRBJ2-5
clone_size: -
d_call: -
cdr3_aa: CASSEQWKETQYF
cdr3_nt: TGTGCCAGCAGTGAGCAGTGGAAAGAGACCCAGTACTTC

v_call: TRBV7-9
j_call: TRBJ2-3
clone_size: -
d_call: TRBD2
cdr3_aa: CASSLGARLAGGPTDTQYF
cdr3_nt: TGTGCCAGCAGCTTAGGGGCTAGACTAGCGGGAGGGCCAACAGATACGCAGTATTTT

v_call: TRBV6-2/TRBV6-3
j_call: TRBJ2-7
clone_size: many
d_call: -
cdr3_aa: CASSYGMGRTYEQYF
cdr3_nt: TGTGCCAGCAGTTACGGAATGGGCAGGACCTACGAGCAGTACTTC

v_call: TRBV4-1
j_call: TRBJ1-2
clone_size: -
d_call: -
cdr3_aa: CASSQDAGGGSDNGYTF
cdr3_nt: TGCGCCAGCAGCCAAGATGCTGGCGGAGGGTCAGACAATGGCTACACCTTC

v_call: TRBV3-1
j_call: TRBJ1-1
clone_size: few
d_call: -
cdr3_aa: CASSTRYEAFF
cdr3_nt: TGTGCCAGCAGCACAAGATATGAAGCTTTCTTT

v_call: TRBV28
j_call: TRBJ1-5
clone_size: many
d_call: -
cdr3_aa: CASGPWGPQHF
cdr3_nt: TGTGCCAGCGGTCCTTGGGGGCCCCAGCATTTT

v_call: TRBV11-2
j_call: TRBJ2-2
clone_size: many
d_call: TRBD1
cdr3_aa: CASSTRGYGTGELFF
cdr3_nt: TGTGCCAGCAGTACCAGGGGGTATGGAACCGGGGAGCTGTTTTTT

v_call: TRBV27
j_call: TRBJ2-1
clone_size: many
d_call: TRBD2
cdr3_aa: CATRQREVYNEQFF
cdr3_nt: TGTGCCACTCGTCAGCGGGAGGTTTACAATGAGCAGTTCTTC

v_call: TRBV27
j_call: TRBJ2-7
clone_size: many
d_call: TRBD1
cdr3_aa: CASSQSLGTGRYEQYF
cdr3_nt: TGTGCCAGCAGCCAGAGTTTGGGGACAGGGCGCTACGAGCAGTACTTC

v_call: TRBV7-2
j_call: TRBJ2-1
clone_size: -
d_call: -
cdr3_aa: CASSLGWGGNVHEQFF
cdr3_nt: TGTGCCAGCAGCCTTGGATGGGGCGGCAATGTCCATGAGCAGTTCTTC

v_call: TRBV6-5
j_call: TRBJ2-2
clone_size: -
d_call: -
cdr3_aa: CASSYSFRPGELFF
cdr3_nt: TGTGCCAGCAGTTACTCATTCAGACCCGGGGAGCTGTTTTTT